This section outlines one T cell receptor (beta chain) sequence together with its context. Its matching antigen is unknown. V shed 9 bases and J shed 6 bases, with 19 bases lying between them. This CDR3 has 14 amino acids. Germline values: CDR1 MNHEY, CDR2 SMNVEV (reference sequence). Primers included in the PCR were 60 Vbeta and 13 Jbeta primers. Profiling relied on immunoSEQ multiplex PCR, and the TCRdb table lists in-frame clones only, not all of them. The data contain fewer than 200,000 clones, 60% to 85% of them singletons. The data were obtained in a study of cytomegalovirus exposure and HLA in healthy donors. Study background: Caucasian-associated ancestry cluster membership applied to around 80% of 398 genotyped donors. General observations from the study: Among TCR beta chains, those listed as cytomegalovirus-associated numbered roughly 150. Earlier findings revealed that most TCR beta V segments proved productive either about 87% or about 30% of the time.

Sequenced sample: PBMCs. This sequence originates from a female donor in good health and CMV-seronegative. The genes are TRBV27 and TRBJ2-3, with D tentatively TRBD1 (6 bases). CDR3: CASMQGRSADTQYF. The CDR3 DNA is TGTGCCAGTATGCAGGGGCGGTCTGCGGATACGCAGTATTTT.